This TCR beta chain was identified in a study of technical replicates of blood from several donors. The data were produced by immunoSEQ multiplex PCR, yet TCRdb's version contains in-frame clones alone and is incomplete. The table has tens of thousands of clones, about nine tenths seen once. Germline V CDR1 and CDR2: SGHRS, YFSETQ. V dropped 4 bases and J dropped 5 bases, with 15 bases sitting between them. The CDR3 is 15 residues long. The TCR originated in a human donor in good health. The sample taken for sequencing was T cells isolated from PBMCs. This sequence joins TRBV5-1 and TRBJ1-4; a possible D gene is TRBD1 (6 bases). This CDR3 reads CASSASGDTNEKLFF. The CDR3 DNA is TGCGCCAGCAGCGCTTCCGGGGACACAAATGAAAAACTGTTTTTT.